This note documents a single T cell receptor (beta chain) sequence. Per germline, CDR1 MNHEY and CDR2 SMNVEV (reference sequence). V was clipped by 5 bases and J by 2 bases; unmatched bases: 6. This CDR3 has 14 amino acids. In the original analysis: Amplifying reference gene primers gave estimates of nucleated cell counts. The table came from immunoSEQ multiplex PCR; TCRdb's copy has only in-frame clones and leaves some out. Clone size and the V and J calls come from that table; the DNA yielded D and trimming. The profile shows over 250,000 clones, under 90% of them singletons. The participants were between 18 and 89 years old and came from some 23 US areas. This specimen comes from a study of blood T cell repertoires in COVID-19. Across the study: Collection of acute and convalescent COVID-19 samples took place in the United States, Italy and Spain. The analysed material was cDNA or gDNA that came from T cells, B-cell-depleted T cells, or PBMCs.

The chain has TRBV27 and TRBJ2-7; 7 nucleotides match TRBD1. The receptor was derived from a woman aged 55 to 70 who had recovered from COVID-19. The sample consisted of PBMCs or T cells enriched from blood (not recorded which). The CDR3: CASSDAGTAYEQYF. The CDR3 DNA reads TGTGCCAGCAGTGACGCCGGGACAGCCTACGAGCAGTACTTC.